This note documents a single TCR beta chain sequence. Its specificity is not known. Clones were sequenced by immunoSEQ multiplex PCR, and TCRdb holds only the in-frame ones, with some missing. The table includes almost 85,000 clones, about nine tenths detected once. The data were obtained in a study of graft-versus-host responses after intestinal transplantation. Study-wide background: Recipients got multivisceral, liver-intestinal, or isolated intestinal transplants.

The germline V gene has CDR1 SGHVS and CDR2 FQNEAQ. The CDR3 is made up of 18 amino acids. Trimming removed 2 bases at V and 4 bases at J, with 21 bases between. Findings and limits, study-wide: Among circulating GvH clones, peak levels were associated with early post-transplant declines in HvG clones. Detection of GvH clones occurred in recipient marrow, and some had their first appearance in ileum or blood.

This clonotype originated in a human donor who received an intestinal transplant. The sequencing here drew on unstimulated CD4+ T cells sorted from spleen or lymph node cells, taken before intestinal transplant. The rearrangement uses TRBV7-8 and TRBJ2-1; D is perhaps TRBD2 (5 bases). The CDR3 region is CASSLQLASPLTYNEQFF. For the CDR3, the DNA is TGTGCCAGCAGCTTACAGCTAGCCAGTCCTCTTACGTACAATGAGCAGTTCTTC.